Listed here is a single TCR beta chain. Germline V gene data show CDR1 as SGHDT and CDR2 as YYEEEE. The CDR3 totals 12 residues. Trimming took 4 bases from V and 5 from J; bases not matched to a gene: 2. The data were obtained in a study of blood T cell repertoires in COVID-19. For the study at large: Sources were T cells, B-cell-depleted T cells, or PBMCs; the material itself was cDNA or gDNA.

It was during active infection that Seattle patients were enrolled and then longitudinally followed. In the authors' workflow: Amplification of reference gene primers provided the estimated nucleated cell counts. Sequencing was performed with immunoSEQ multiplex PCR; in TCRdb, only in-frame clones are kept and a portion is missing. V and J calls and clone size follow that table, whereas D and trimming were derived from the DNA. Here the sample spans about 500,000 clones, about 89% being singletons. This receptor was obtained from a woman aged 45-65 years with COVID-19, enrolled during active disease. This chain links TRBV5-6 with TRBJ2-7; the match to TRBD1 covers 8 bases. Material: peripheral blood. The CDR3 DNA follows: TGTGCCAGCAGCAAGGACAGGGACGAGCAGTACTTC. It specifies CASSKDRDEQYF.